The table lists the clone carrying this TCR beta chain with a few counts. Its antigen is not known. Every bit of the isolated RNA underwent reverse transcription, so sequencing read expressed TCRB transcripts. TCRdb's copy holds only in-frame clones and misses some; the assay was immunoSEQ multiplex PCR. The sample has roughly 610,000 clones; 15% to 17% are singletons. The data were obtained in a study of beta chain features in type 1 diabetes. Study-wide results and limits: High TCR expression in some cells could lead to their over-representation in cDNA sequencing.

The V and J ends lost 5 bases and 3 bases respectively, with 8 bases between them. CDR1 is SGHAT and CDR2 is FQNNGV in the germline V gene. The CDR3 is made up of 12 amino acids. The sequenced material came from naive CD4+ T cells from blood. The rearrangement links TRBV11-2 to TRBJ2-7; no definite D call. The receptor was isolated from a man between 18 and 35 years old in good health. The CDR3 nucleotides read TGTGCCAGCAGCGTACGGGTCTACGAGCAGTACTTC. This encodes CASSVRVYEQYF.